The 4 T cell receptor beta chains below come from one sample, sequenced in a study of blood T cell repertoires in COVID-19. Data came from immunoSEQ multiplex PCR; TCRdb stores just in-frame clones and leaves some out. The table lists some 16,000 clones, around 84% of them singletons. What was sequenced was peripheral blood. The source is a human donor in a cohort sampled during active COVID-19.

This clone was counted a single time. This rearrangement joins TRBV19 to TRBJ1-5; weak D call: TRBD1 (6 bases). V was clipped by 3 bases and J by 6 bases, with 18 bases between them. Germline CDR1 LNHDA, CDR2 SQIVND (reference sequence). This CDR3 is built from 16 residues. CDR3: CASSMEGEGWAQPQHF. The DNA for the CDR3 is TGTGCCAGTAGTATGGAGGGGGAGGGTTGGGCTCAGCCCCAGCATTTT. The full variable domain, its missing parts supplied by reference TRBV19 and TRBJ1-5, is DGGITQSPKYLFRKEGQNVTLSCEQNLNHDAMYWYRQDPGQGLRLIYYSQIVNDFQKGDIAEGYSVSREKKESFPLTVTSAQKNPTAFYLCASSMEGEGWAQPQHFGDGTRLSIL.

The chain uses TRBV9 and TRBJ1-1; tentatively, D is TRBD1 (5 bases). The V and J ends lost 0 bases and 1 base respectively, with 16 bases between them. Germline V gives CDR1 SGDLS, CDR2 YYNGEE. This CDR3 contains 17 residues. The CDR3 region has the DNA TGTGCCAGCAGCGTAGCTGAATCAGGGCATGGGAACACTGAAGCTTTCTTT. This translates into CASSVAESGHGNTEAFF.

V and J are TRBV5-1 and TRBJ2-5; 8 nucleotides agree with TRBD2. Trimming at V came to 4 bases and at J to 3 bases, leaving 8 bases not matched to a gene. Germline values: CDR1 SGHRS, CDR2 YFSETQ. This CDR3 comprises 15 residues. The CDR3 loop reads CASSPLAGGEETQYF. In nucleotides, the CDR3 is TGCGCCAGCAGCCCACTTGCCGGGGGGGAAGAGACCCAGTACTTC.

The chain carries TRBV19 and TRBJ2-2; D possibly corresponds to TRBD1 (5 bases). CDR3 length: 13 residues. Trimming cost V 7 bases and J 7 bases, with 13 bases left between them. CDR1 is LNHDA and CDR2 is SQIVND in the germline V gene (reference sequence). CDR3 DNA: TGTGCCAGTATTAGGACACTCGGCGGGGAGCTGTTTTTT. Protein sequence: CASIRTLGGELFF.